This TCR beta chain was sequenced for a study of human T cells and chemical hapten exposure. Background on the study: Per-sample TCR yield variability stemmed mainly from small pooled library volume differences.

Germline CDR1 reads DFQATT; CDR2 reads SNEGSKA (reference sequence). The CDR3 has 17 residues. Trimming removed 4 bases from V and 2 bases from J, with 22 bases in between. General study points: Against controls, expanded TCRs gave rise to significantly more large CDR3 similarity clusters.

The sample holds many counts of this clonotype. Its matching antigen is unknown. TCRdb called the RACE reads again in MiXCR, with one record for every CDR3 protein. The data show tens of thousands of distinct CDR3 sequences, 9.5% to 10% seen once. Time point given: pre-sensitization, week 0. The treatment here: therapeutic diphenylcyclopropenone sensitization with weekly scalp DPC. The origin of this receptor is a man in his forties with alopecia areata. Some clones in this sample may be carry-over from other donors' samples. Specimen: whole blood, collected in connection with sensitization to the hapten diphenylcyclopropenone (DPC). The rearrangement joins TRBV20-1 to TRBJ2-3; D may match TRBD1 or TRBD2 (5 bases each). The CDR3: CSATDIPRGRPTDTQYF. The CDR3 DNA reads TGCAGTGCTACGGACATCCCTCGGGGCCGGCCCACAGATACGCAGTATTTT.